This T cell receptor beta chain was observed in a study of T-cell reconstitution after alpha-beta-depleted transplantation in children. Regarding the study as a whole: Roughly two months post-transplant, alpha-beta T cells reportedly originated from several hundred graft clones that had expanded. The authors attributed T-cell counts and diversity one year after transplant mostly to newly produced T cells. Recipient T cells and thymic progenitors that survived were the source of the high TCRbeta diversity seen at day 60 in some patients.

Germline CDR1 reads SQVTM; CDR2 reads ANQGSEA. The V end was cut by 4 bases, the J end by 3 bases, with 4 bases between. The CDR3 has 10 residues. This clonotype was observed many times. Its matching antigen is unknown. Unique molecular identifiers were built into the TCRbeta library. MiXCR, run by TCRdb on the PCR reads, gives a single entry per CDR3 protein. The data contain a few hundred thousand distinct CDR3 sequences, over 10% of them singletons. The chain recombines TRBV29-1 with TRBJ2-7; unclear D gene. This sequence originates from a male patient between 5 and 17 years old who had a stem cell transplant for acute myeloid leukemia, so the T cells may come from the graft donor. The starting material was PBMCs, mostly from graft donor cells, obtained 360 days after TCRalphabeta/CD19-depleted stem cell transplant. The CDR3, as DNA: TGCAGCGTTGTGGGCTACGAGCAGTACTTC. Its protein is CSVVGYEQYF.